The 3 T cell receptor beta chains given below trace back to one sample, sequenced in a study of T-cell reconstitution after alpha-beta-depleted transplantation in children. Molecular barcoding with unique molecular identifiers was used for the TCRbeta library. MiXCR, run by TCRdb on the PCR reads, gives a single entry per CDR3 protein. The sample shows about 540,000 distinct CDR3 sequences, 18% of them seen only once. The sample here was PBMCs from the stem cell graft donor, taken from the stem cell graft. These receptors were collected from a human donor who donated a stem cell graft to a child with acute lymphoblastic leukemia.

The chain is built from TRBV12-3 or TRBV12-4 and TRBJ2-3; D is undetermined. The ends were cut back, 5 bases at V and 3 bases at J, with 18 bases in the middle. The length of the CDR3 is 16 residues. This chain's CDR3 is CASSARTRSTTDTQYF. CDR3 coding DNA: TGTGCCAGCAGTGCTAGGACCCGGAGTACGACAGATACGCAGTATTTT.

The chain couples TRBV5-1 to TRBJ2-2; weak D call: TRBD2 (6 bases). Germline-derived CDR1 and CDR2 are SGHRS and YFSETQ. Trimming took off 1 base at V and 6 bases at J, with 13 bases between the two ends. CDR3 length: 15 amino acids. The CDR3 nucleotides are TGCGCCAGCAGCTTGCCGGGGGTGGTCCCCGGGGAGCTGTTTTTT. Translating it yields CASSLPGVVPGELFF.

The chain combines TRBV20-1 with TRBJ1-1; 7 bases match TRBD1. Germline CDR1 is DFQATT and CDR2 is SNEGSKA (reference sequence). The CDR3 is made up of 12 amino acids. With 6 bases clipped from V and 4 bases from J, the junction kept 5 bases outside the gene matches. This CDR3 reads CSATQGVTEAFF. The CDR3 region has the DNA TGCAGTGCCACGCAGGGGGTCACTGAAGCTTTCTTT.